This T cell receptor beta chain is drawn from a study of patients and donors after allogeneic stem cell transplantation. In germline, CDR1 is SGHNT, CDR2 YENEEA. CDR3 length: 15 residues. V gave up 5 bases and J gave up 1 base, with 14 bases separating them. TCRdb re-analysed the RT-PCR reads in MiXCR, keeping a single row per CDR3 protein. The sample contains approximately 410,000 distinct CDR3 sequences, 16% of which appear only once. The chain links TRBV11-3 to TRBJ1-1; tentative D call: TRBD1 (6 bases). Sample: blood, either unsorted or a sorted T cell fraction (not recorded which). This clonotype was obtained from a human donor who was either an allogeneic HSCT recipient or a stem cell or donor lymphocyte infusion donor (not recorded which). It is not recorded whose cells these are; they may come from a transplant donor. Here the CDR3 DNA reads TGTGCCAGCAGCCCGGGGGGCAGTTCGAACACTGAAGCTTTCTTT. Translating gives CASSPGGSSNTEAFF.